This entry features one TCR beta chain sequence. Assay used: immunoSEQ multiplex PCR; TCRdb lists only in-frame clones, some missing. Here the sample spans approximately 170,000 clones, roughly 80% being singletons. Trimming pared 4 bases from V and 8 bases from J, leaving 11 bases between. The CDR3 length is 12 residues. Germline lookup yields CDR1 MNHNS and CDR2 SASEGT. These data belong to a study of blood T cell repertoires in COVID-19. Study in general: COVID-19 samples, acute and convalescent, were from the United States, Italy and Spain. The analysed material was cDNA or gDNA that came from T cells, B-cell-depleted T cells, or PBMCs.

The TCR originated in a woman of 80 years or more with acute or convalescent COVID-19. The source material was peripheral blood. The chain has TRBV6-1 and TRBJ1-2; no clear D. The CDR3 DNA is TGTGCCAGCAGTGCTCACTCGGGAGGCTACACCTTC. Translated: CASSAHSGGYTF.